This T cell receptor beta chain was observed in a study of shared T cell receptors in the human thymus. Clones were sequenced by immunoSEQ multiplex PCR, and TCRdb holds only the in-frame ones, with some missing. Of 700,000 or so clones in the sample, approximately 85% were seen once. V was cut by 5 bases and J by 8 bases, with 7 bases left in between. Looked up from germline, CDR1 is SGHTA and CDR2 is FQGNSA. CDR3 size: 12 residues. The same data also contributed to another study, on human thymus T cells. As that report states: Among the donors, all were healthy Finnish infants having corrective surgery for congenital heart defects. Resections that were taken during corrective heart surgery supplied the thymus tissue. In thymic and blood repertoires alike, V and J usage looked biased. Thymic TCR repertoires of unrelated people reportedly overlapped highly.

This TCR was sampled from a girl in the first two years of life with a congenital heart defect. This chain connects TRBV7-2 to TRBJ1-6; D remains ambiguous. The source material was thymocytes. The CDR3: CASSPLYSPLHF. The CDR3 bases are TGTGCCAGCAGCCCCCTATATTCACCCCTCCACTTT. The full variable domain, in which reference TRBV7-2 and TRBJ1-6 provide the parts outside the CDR3, is GAGVSQSPSNKVTEKGKDVELRCDPISGHTALYWYRQSLGQGLEFLIYFQGNSAPDKSGLPSDRFSAERTGGSVSTLTIQRTQQEDSAVYLCASSPLYSPLHFGNGTRLTVT.